One sample yielded the 25 T cell receptor beta chains listed below, sequenced in a study of memory CD4+ T cells and cytomegalovirus serostatus. The sort gate was single viable CD3+CD4+CD8-CD45RO+ cells for memory CD4+ T cells. TCRdb's table, derived via immunoSEQ multiplex PCR, lists solely in-frame clones and lacks some. The data contain under 85,000 clones, around 82% of them singletons. The source material was memory CD4+ T cells from blood. The receptor source for this set is an adult in good health and CMV-seropositive.

The rearrangement joins TRBV7-2 to TRBJ1-6; possibly TRBD1 for D (5 bases). V lost 5 bases and J lost 12, with 17 bases in between. Per the germline V gene, CDR1 is SGHTA and CDR2 is FQGNSA. This CDR3 is 14 amino acids long. CDR3 protein: CASSPTGARRPLHF. DNA of the CDR3: TGTGCCAGCAGCCCCACAGGAGCGCGTAGACCCCTCCACTTT.

The V gene is TRBV28, the J gene TRBJ2-1, with a possible D match to TRBD2 (6 bases). V was cut by 5 bases and J by 4 bases, with 15 bases left in between. The CDR3 covers 15 residues. The germline gives CDR1 MDHEN, CDR2 SYDVKM. This chain's CDR3 is CASSPPGDYYNEQFF. The CDR3 DNA follows: TGTGCCAGCAGTCCCCCGGGGGATTATTACAATGAGCAGTTCTTC.

The rearrangement links TRBV7-2 to TRBJ2-1, with TRBD1 as a possible D gene (5 bases). The germline V gene has CDR1 SGHTA and CDR2 FQGNSA. V dropped 6 bases and J dropped 3 bases, with 12 bases sitting between them. The length of the CDR3 is 14 residues. The CDR3 region is CASRSDTHYNEQFF. Written as DNA, the CDR3 is TGTGCCAGCAGATCGGACACGCACTACAATGAGCAGTTCTTC.

The chain has TRBV19 and TRBJ2-3; no clear D. Germline-derived CDR1 and CDR2 are LNHDA and SQIVND (reference sequence). With 2 bases removed from V and 4 bases from J, the gap between germline ends came to 10 bases. CDR3 size: 14 residues. CDR3 protein: CASSISATADTQYF. CDR3 nucleotide sequence: TGTGCCAGTAGTATAAGCGCGACCGCAGATACGCAGTATTTT. The whole variable domain, filled in from reference TRBV19 and TRBJ2-3, reads DGGITQSPKYLFRKEGQNVTLSCEQNLNHDAMYWYRQDPGQGLRLIYYSQIVNDFQKGDIAEGYSVSREKKESFPLTVTSAQKNPTAFYLCASSISATADTQYFGPGTRLTVL.

The chain carries TRBV7-8 and TRBJ2-7; 7 nucleotides line up with TRBD2. Losses at the gene ends were 5 bases for V and 0 bases for J; bases not matched to a gene: 10. Looked up from germline, CDR1 is SGHVS and CDR2 is FQNEAQ. This CDR3 is 16 amino acids long. The CDR3 sequence is CASSGASGWSSYEQYV. In DNA, the CDR3 is TGTGCCAGCAGCGGGGCTAGCGGATGGAGCTCCTACGAGCAGTACGTC.

This clone was counted once. This chain links TRBV5-1 with TRBJ1-4; TRBD1 agrees at 11 bases. Per germline, CDR1 SGHRS and CDR2 YFSETQ. After removal of 0 bases from V and 7 bases from J, the junction contained 11 bases not matched to a gene. This CDR3 contains 18 residues. CDR3 protein: CASSLGRDRGAGGEKLFF. DNA of the CDR3: TGCGCCAGCAGCTTGGGCCGGGACAGGGGGGCCGGTGGTGAAAAACTGTTTTTT.

The V call is TRBV27, the J call TRBJ1-5; D is undetermined. The germline V gene has CDR1 MNHEY and CDR2 SMNVEV (reference sequence). V shed 2 bases and J shed 4 bases, with 9 bases lying between them. CDR3 length equals 14 residues. The CDR3 region is CASSLRPRNQPQHF. CDR3 nucleotide sequence: TGTGCCAGCAGTTTACGTCCCAGGAATCAGCCCCAGCATTTT.

The chain links TRBV7-2 to TRBJ1-5; D gene uncertain. Trimming stripped 2 bases from V and 1 base from J, with 9 bases between. Germline CDR1 SGHTA, CDR2 FQGNSA. This CDR3 has 15 residues. CDR3 sequence (DNA): TGTGCCAGCAGCTTAAGCGGAACGAGCAATCAGCCCCAGCATTTT. It is translated as CASSLSGTSNQPQHF. Together with reference TRBV7-2 and TRBJ1-5, the CDR3 gives the full variable domain: GAGVSQSPSNKVTEKGKDVELRCDPISGHTALYWYRQSLGQGLEFLIYFQGNSAPDKSGLPSDRFSAERTGGSVSTLTIQRTQQEDSAVYLCASSLSGTSNQPQHFGDGTRLSIL.

The V and J genes are TRBV7-2 and TRBJ1-4, with a tentative D call TRBD1 (6 bases). Trimming took 1 base from V and 7 from J, leaving 7 bases between them. The CDR3 loop spans 13 amino acids. Germline V gives CDR1 SGHTA, CDR2 FQGNSA. Written as DNA, the CDR3 is TGTGCCAGCAGCTTAGGGGGGGCTGAAAAACTGTTTTTT. It codes for CASSLGGAEKLFF.

DNA of the CDR3: TGTGCCAGCAGTTACTCCCAAGTTGCCCCCACAGATACGCAGTATTTT. Protein: CASSYSQVAPTDTQYF. The chain uses TRBV6-6 and TRBJ2-3; no clear D. V gave up 0 bases and J gave up 2 bases, with 12 bases separating them. The CDR3 is 16 residues long. Germline V gene lookup returns CDR1 MNHNY and CDR2 SVGAGI (reference sequence).

This clone has just one count. The J gene is TRBJ2-2, the V gene TRBV29-1, with D possibly TRBD1 on 6 matching bases. CDR1 SQVTM and CDR2 ANQGSEA come from the germline V gene. V was pared by 3 bases and J by 4 bases, with 12 bases between. The CDR3 has 14 residues. The CDR3 DNA reads TGCAGCGTTGATAGGCAGGGGTCCACCGGGGAGCTGTTTTTT. Translating gives CSVDRQGSTGELFF.

In its sample, this clone was seen once. This chain links TRBV27 with TRBJ2-5, with D perhaps matching TRBD1 (5 bases). This CDR3 spans 14 amino acids. Looked up from germline, CDR1 is MNHEY and CDR2 is SMNVEV (reference sequence). The V end lost 5 bases, the J end lost 2 bases, and 12 bases lay between the germline ends. The CDR3 here is CASSRSDRQETQYF. The DNA for the CDR3 is TGTGCCAGCAGTAGGTCCGACAGACAAGAGACCCAGTACTTC.

This chain uses TRBV5-6 with TRBJ2-5, with 8 positions matching TRBD1. The V gene end was trimmed by 1 base and the J gene end by 6 bases; junction bases not matched to a gene: 2. There are 13 residues in the CDR3. Germline V CDR1 and CDR2: SGHDT, YYEEEE. CDR3 region: CASSLQGAKTQYF. The CDR3 region has the DNA TGTGCCAGCAGCTTGCAGGGGGCGAAGACCCAGTACTTC.

The chain's CDR3 is CASNLAGRYNEQFF. The CDR3 DNA follows: TGTGCCAGCAATTTAGCGGGGAGATACAATGAGCAGTTCTTC. The V and J genes are TRBV2 and TRBJ2-1, with 8 positions matching TRBD2. This CDR3 is 14 amino acids long. Germline loops: CDR1 SNHLY, CDR2 FYNNEI. V gave up 7 bases and J gave up 4 bases; unmatched junction bases: 6.

V usage is TRBV18 and J usage is TRBJ2-1; 7 bases align to TRBD2. J lost 7 bases, V lost 3 bases, and 6 bases had no gene match. The germline V gene has CDR1 KGHSH and CDR2 LQKENI. This CDR3 has 14 residues. The CDR3 spells CASSPSPGGNEQFF. CDR3 in DNA: TGTGCCAGCTCACCTAGCCCGGGGGGAAATGAGCAGTTCTTC.

The chain has TRBV18 and TRBJ1-1; D is uncertain. The germline gives CDR1 KGHSH, CDR2 LQKENI. Trimming pared 1 base from V and 0 bases from J, leaving 6 bases between. The CDR3 length is 14 residues. The CDR3: CASSPRPLNTEAFF. The CDR3 region has the DNA TGTGCCAGCTCACCACGACCCCTGAACACTGAAGCTTTCTTT.

The chain combines TRBV11-2 with TRBJ2-3; the match to TRBD1 covers 7 bases. V was pared by 5 bases and J by 11 bases, with 7 bases of the junction left unmatched. Germline lookup yields CDR1 SGHAT and CDR2 FQNNGV. CDR3 length: 12 residues. CDR3 region: CASSPTGTVQYF. CDR3 in DNA: TGTGCCAGCAGCCCAACCGGGACAGTGCAGTATTTT.

J is TRBJ2-5 and V is TRBV11-2, with TRBD1 matching over 8 bases. The CDR3 runs 14 residues. Germline CDR1 reads SGHAT; CDR2 reads FQNNGV. The V gene end was trimmed by 4 bases and the J gene end by 4 bases; junction bases not matched to a gene: 5. The DNA of the CDR3 is TGTGCCAGCAGCTCAGACAGGGGCCGAGAGACCCAGTACTTC. It specifies CASSSDRGRETQYF.

The chain couples TRBV7-9 to TRBJ1-1; no firm D call. V gave up 2 bases and J gave up 6 bases, with 7 bases separating them. This CDR3 is built from 12 residues. The germline gives CDR1 SEHNR, CDR2 FQNEAQ (reference sequence). The CDR3, as DNA: TGTGCCAGCAGCTTATTACTCCCTGAAGCTTTCTTT. It codes for CASSLLLPEAFF.

The chain links TRBV4-2 to TRBJ1-1; D gene ambiguous. With 0 bases removed from V and 1 base from J, the gap between germline ends came to 9 bases. Germline V CDR1 and CDR2: LGHNA, YNFKEQ. CDR3 length equals 15 residues. DNA of the CDR3: TGTGCCAGCAGCCAAGATACAGTATCGAACACTGAAGCTTTCTTT. Translation gives CASSQDTVSNTEAFF.

The chain is built from TRBV6-1 and TRBJ1-2, with unresolved D. There are 16 residues in the CDR3. Germline CDR1 MNHNS, CDR2 SASEGT. The V gene lost 0 bases and the J gene lost 2 bases, with 13 bases spanning the gap. CDR3 in amino acids: CASSEARASLNYGYTF. The CDR3, as DNA: TGTGCCAGCAGTGAAGCTCGGGCCTCCCTAAACTATGGCTACACCTTC.

DNA for the CDR3: TGTGCCAGCCCCCCCCGGGACACTGGATACGAGCAGTACGTC. Protein sequence: CASPPRDTGYEQYV. V usage is TRBV27 and J usage is TRBJ2-7; tentatively, D is TRBD1 (6 bases). Trimming shortened V by 8 bases and J by 4 bases, and 18 bases separated the two germline ends. Germline V lookup: CDR1 MNHEY, CDR2 SMNVEV (reference sequence). This CDR3 contains 14 residues.

This clone has a handful of counts. The J gene is TRBJ1-1, the V gene TRBV29-1; D is unresolved. The V end was cut by 5 bases, the J end by 5 bases, with 12 bases between. Germline CDR1 SQVTM, CDR2 ANQGSEA. The CDR3 is made up of 12 amino acids. The CDR3 sequence: CSVTLWATEAFF. The CDR3 coding sequence is TGCAGCGTTACTCTTTGGGCTACTGAAGCTTTCTTT.

This chain uses TRBV30 with TRBJ2-5; 16 bases match TRBD2. The V and J ends lost 5 bases and 4 bases, in that order; junction bases with no gene match: 7. Germline V lookup: CDR1 GTSNPN, CDR2 SVGIG (reference sequence). This CDR3 has 16 amino acids. CDR3 nucleotides: TGTGCCTGGTCGTCCGGGACTAGCGGGAGGGGAGAGACCCAGTACTTC. Residues: CAWSSGTSGRGETQYF.

The rearrangement uses TRBV10-3 and TRBJ2-5; tentative D call: TRBD2 (7 bases). From germline, CDR1 is ENHRY and CDR2 SYGVKD. The CDR3 runs 14 residues. V lost 0 bases and J 4 bases, leaving 9 bases between the germline ends. This chain's CDR3 is CAISESGGRETQYF. The DNA for the CDR3 is TGTGCCATCAGTGAGTCCGGGGGGCGAGAGACCCAGTACTTC.